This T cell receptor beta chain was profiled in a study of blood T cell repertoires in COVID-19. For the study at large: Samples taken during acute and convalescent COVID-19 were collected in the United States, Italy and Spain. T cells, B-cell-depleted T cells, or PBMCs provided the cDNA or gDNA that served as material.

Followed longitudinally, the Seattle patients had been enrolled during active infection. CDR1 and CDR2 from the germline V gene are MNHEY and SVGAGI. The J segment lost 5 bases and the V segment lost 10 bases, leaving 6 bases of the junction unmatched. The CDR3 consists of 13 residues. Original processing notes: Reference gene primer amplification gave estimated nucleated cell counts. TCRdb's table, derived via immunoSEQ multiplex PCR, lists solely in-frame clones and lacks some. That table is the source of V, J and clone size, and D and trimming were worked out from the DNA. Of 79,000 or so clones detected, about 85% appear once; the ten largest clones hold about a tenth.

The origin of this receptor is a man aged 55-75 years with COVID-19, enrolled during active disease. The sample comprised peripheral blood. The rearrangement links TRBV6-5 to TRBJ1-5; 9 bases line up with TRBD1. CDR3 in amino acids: CATEGQGYQPQHF. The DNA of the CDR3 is TGTGCCACCGAGGGACAGGGATATCAGCCCCAGCATTTT.